The next 11 T cell receptor beta chains were all read from a single sample in a study of shared clonotypes between healthy human individuals. The protocol was immunoSEQ multiplex PCR, while the TCRdb copy is restricted to in-frame clones and leaves out a portion. The sample contains around 2.3 million clones, almost 96% of which appear only once. The sequenced sample was naive CD4+ T cells sorted from blood. The subset was: CD45RA+ positively selected. The receptors come from a man aged 18 to 30 in good health.

The sample holds one count of this clone. The gene calls are TRBV2 and TRBJ2-3, with D possibly being TRBD2 (6 bases). V was shortened by 10 bases and J by 4 bases, with 18 bases between the two germline ends. The CDR3 totals 14 residues. Germline V gives CDR1 SNHLY, CDR2 FYNNEI. The CDR3 coding sequence is TGTGCCAACTCAAAAAATACGGGGGCAGATACGCAGTATTTT. Translation: CANSKNTGADTQYF.

This sequence joins TRBV12-5 and TRBJ1-5; D unclear. Per the germline V gene, CDR1 is LGHNT and CDR2 is FRNRAP. V was cut by 4 bases and J by 0 bases, with 16 bases left in between. The CDR3 is 17 residues long. DNA of the CDR3: TGTGCTAGTGGTTCTTTGATACAGACGTATAGCAATCAGCCCCAGCATTTT. This gives the protein CASGSLIQTYSNQPQHF. The full variable domain, completed using reference TRBV12-5 and TRBJ1-5, is DARVTQTPRHKVTEMGQEVTMRCQPILGHNTVFWYRQTMMQGLELLAYFRNRAPLDDSGMPKDRFSAEMPDATLATLKIQPSEPRDSAVYFCASGSLIQTYSNQPQHFGDGTRLSIL.

The chain uses TRBV6-6 and TRBJ1-1; the match to TRBD1 covers 7 bases. Trimming at V came to 10 bases and at J to 0 bases, leaving 14 bases not matched to a gene. Germline CDR1 and CDR2: MNHNY and SVGAGI (reference sequence). The CDR3 runs to 16 residues. DNA for the CDR3: TGTGCCACCTCGGGACAGCAGTTTATCATGAACACTGAAGCTTTCTTT. Translated, it gives CATSGQQFIMNTEAFF.

The chain employs TRBV11-2 and TRBJ2-7, with D tentatively TRBD1 (6 bases). Germline values: CDR1 SGHAT, CDR2 FQNNGV. With 5 bases removed from V and 4 bases from J, the gap between germline ends came to 9 bases. The CDR3 has 12 amino acids. For the CDR3, the DNA is TGTGCCAGCAGCATACAGGGATACGAGCAGTACTTC. Its protein product is CASSIQGYEQYF.

V gene TRBV10-3 combines with J gene TRBJ1-6, with unresolved D. This CDR3 has 12 residues. The germline V gene has CDR1 ENHRY and CDR2 SYGVKD. The V gene lost 10 bases and the J gene lost 4 bases, with 8 bases spanning the gap. CDR3 in DNA: TGTGCCACCGGAGGGTATAATTCACCCCTCCACTTT. It specifies CATGGYNSPLHF.

The V gene is TRBV20-1, the J gene TRBJ1-1; D is ambiguous. The CDR3 contains 11 residues. V lost 6 bases to trimming and J lost 3 bases, with 8 bases between them. Germline CDR1 DFQATT, CDR2 SNEGSKA (reference sequence). As DNA, the CDR3 is TGCAGTGCCGGGGTTGACACTGAAGCTTTCTTT. Translation gives CSAGVDTEAFF.

In DNA form, the CDR3 reads TGTGCCAGCAGCTTAGCGGGGACAGGCCCCTACGAGCAGTACTTC. Its translation is CASSLAGTGPYEQYF. The rearrangement links TRBV7-9 to TRBJ2-7; the match to TRBD1 covers 8 bases. V gave up 0 bases and J gave up 2 bases; unmatched junction bases: 3. Germline lookup yields CDR1 SEHNR and CDR2 FQNEAQ (reference sequence). There are 15 residues in the CDR3.

The chain couples TRBV27 to TRBJ2-3; 10 positions match TRBD2. The V segment lost 2 bases and the J segment 1 base; nucleotides outside the gene matches: 3. The CDR3 runs 16 residues. Germline CDR1 and CDR2: MNHEY and SMNVEV (reference sequence). The CDR3 DNA sequence: TGTGCCAGCAGTTTACCCGGGACTAGCGGCACAGATACGCAGTATTTT. Translation: CASSLPGTSGTDTQYF.

The rearrangement joins TRBV28 to TRBJ1-1; TRBD1 agrees at 7 bases. CDR3 size: 14 residues. The germline V gene has CDR1 MDHEN and CDR2 SYDVKM. The ends lost 7 bases at V and 4 bases at J; junction bases unmatched: 9. The CDR3 loop reads CASISMGQLTEAFF. DNA of the CDR3: TGTGCCAGCATATCAATGGGACAGCTCACTGAAGCTTTCTTT.

This clone appeared once. The chain recombines TRBV2 with TRBJ1-1; TRBD1 agrees at 11 bases. CDR1 SNHLY and CDR2 FYNNEI come from the germline V gene. This CDR3 has 15 residues. Losses at the gene ends were 5 bases for V and 5 bases for J; bases not matched to a gene: 7. CDR3 sequence reads: CASSINGQGATEAFF. The CDR3 region has the DNA TGTGCCAGCAGTATAAACGGACAGGGGGCGACTGAAGCTTTCTTT.

This chain links TRBV6-1 with TRBJ2-5; no clear D gene. The CDR3 spans 12 residues. V lost 5 bases to trimming and J lost 5 bases, with 9 bases between them. Germline V CDR1 and CDR2: MNHNS, SASEGT. CDR3 region: CASSIRAETQYF. CDR3 nucleotides: TGTGCCAGCAGTATCCGAGCGGAGACCCAGTACTTC.